The following is a TCR beta chain sequence with its context. There are 13 residues in the CDR3. Trimming cost V 4 bases and J 4 bases, with 8 bases left between them. From germline, CDR1 is MGHDK and CDR2 SYGVNS. These data originate in a study of T cell changes during pregnancy in multiple sclerosis. Clones were read by immunoSEQ multiplex PCR, and TCRdb kept only the in-frame ones, dropping some. The sample gives 50,000 to 65,000 clones, 90% of which show up once; 2% to 2.5% is in the top ten. The sequence was collected from a female donor in good health, enrolled as a control in a pregnancy study. The rearrangement links TRBV25-1 to TRBJ1-3, with D uncertain. This sample comprised peripheral blood, obtained in the first trimester of pregnancy. The CDR3 spells CASSAGQGNTIYF. DNA for the CDR3: TGTGCCAGCAGTGCTGGGCAGGGAAACACCATATATTTT. Drawing the rest from reference TRBV25-1 and TRBJ1-3, the complete variable domain is EADIYQTPRYLVIGTGKKITLECSQTMGHDKMYWYQQDPGMELHLIHYSYGVNSTEKGDLSSESTVSRIRTEHFPLTLESARPSHTSQYLCASSAGQGNTIYFGEGSWLTVV.